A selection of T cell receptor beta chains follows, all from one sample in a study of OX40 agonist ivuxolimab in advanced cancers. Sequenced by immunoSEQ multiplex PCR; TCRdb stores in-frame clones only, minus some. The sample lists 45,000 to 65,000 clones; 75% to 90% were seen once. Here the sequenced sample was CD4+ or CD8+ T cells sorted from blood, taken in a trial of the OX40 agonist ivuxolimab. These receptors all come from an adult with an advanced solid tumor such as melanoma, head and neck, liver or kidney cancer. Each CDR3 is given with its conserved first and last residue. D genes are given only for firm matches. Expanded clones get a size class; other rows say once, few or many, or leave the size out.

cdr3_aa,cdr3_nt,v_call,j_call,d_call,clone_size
CSAGDRENYGYTF,TGCAGCGCCGGGGACAGGGAGAACTATGGCTACACCTTC,TRBV29-1,TRBJ1-2,TRBD1,once
CASSPLRGYDEQFF,TGTGCCAGCTCACCACTTCGGGGGTATGATGAGCAGTTCTTC,TRBV18,TRBJ2-1,.,once
CASSGRERQFF,TGTGCCAGTAGTGGGCGGGAAAGGCAGTTCTTC,TRBV19,TRBJ2-1,.,.
CASSDPRLRNEQFF,TGTGCCAGCAGTGACCCCAGGCTTCGGAATGAGCAGTTCTTC,TRBV6-1,TRBJ2-1,.,.
CASSQAETGTTGKLFF,TGCGCCAGCAGCCAGGCTGAAACCGGGACAACTGGAAAACTGTTTTTT,TRBV4-1,TRBJ1-4,.,.
CASSLVEDTEAFF,TGTGCCAGCAGCTTAGTAGAGGACACTGAGGCTTTCTTT,TRBV7-8,TRBJ1-1,.,once
CASSLYGGGTEAFF,TGCGCCAGCAGCTTGTACGGCGGAGGGACTGAAGCTTTCTTT,TRBV5-1,TRBJ1-1,.,.
CASSLVAGVGNEQFF,TGTGCCAGCAGCTTAGTAGCGGGAGTAGGTAATGAGCAGTTCTTC,TRBV11-2,TRBJ2-1,TRBD2,.
CASSLGGSKTQYF,TGTGCCAGCAGTCTAGGGGGGAGCAAGACCCAGTACTTC,TRBV6-5,TRBJ2-5,.,.
CASPGDEQFF,TGTGCCAGCCCGGGCGATGAGCAGTTCTTC,TRBV21-1,TRBJ2-1,.,.
CASSIIGAGGGTDTQYF,TGTGCCAGTAGTATAATCGGAGCGGGGGGAGGAACAGATACGCAGTATTTT,TRBV19,TRBJ2-3,TRBD2,.
CASSATGGKYEQYF,TGTGCCAGTAGTGCAACAGGGGGGAAGTACGAGCAGTACTTC,TRBV19,TRBJ2-7,TRBD1,.